Following are 9 T cell receptor beta chains from one sample sequenced in a study of T cells in Graves' hyperthyroidism and ophthalmopathy. TCR beta CDR3 region amplification was performed from RNA transcripts. The primer set for the first-round RT-PCR of the TCR CDR3 was HTBI. MiXCR, run by TCRdb on the multiplex PCR reads, gives a single entry per CDR3 protein. The repertoire holds a few hundred thousand distinct CDR3 sequences, approximately 15% seen once, with around a third in the top ten. Sequencing was done on a sample of blood. These receptors were obtained from a woman younger than 45 with Graves' hyperthyroidism.

This clonotype was found many times. The chain is built from TRBV18 and TRBJ2-5; no firm D call. Trimming cost V 3 bases and J 2 bases, with 7 bases left between them. Per germline, CDR1 KGHSH and CDR2 LQKENI. The CDR3 runs 13 residues. The CDR3 sequence is CASSPILQETQYF. CDR3 coding DNA: TGTGCCAGCTCACCGATTCTACAAGAGACCCAGTACTTC.

The rearrangement joins TRBV24-1 to TRBJ2-3, with 9 bases lining up with TRBD2. J gave up 1 base and V 5 bases, and 3 bases lay outside the gene matches. Germline lookup yields CDR1 KGHDR and CDR2 SFDVKD. The CDR3 consists of 15 residues. CDR3 residues: CATSGAGGGTDTQYF. The CDR3 DNA reads as TGTGCCACCAGTGGAGCGGGAGGAGGCACAGATACGCAGTATTTT.

This clonotype was seen repeatedly, ten times or more. The chain joins TRBV7-9 to TRBJ2-1; D gene unclear. Trimming took off 3 bases at V and 6 bases at J, with 15 bases between the two ends. The CDR3 has 15 amino acids. The germline V gene has CDR1 SEHNR and CDR2 FQNEAQ (reference sequence). CDR3 nucleotides: TGTGCCAGCAGCTTGCGGTCGAGCAGTTCCAATGAGCAGTTCTTC. It encodes CASSLRSSSSNEQFF. The entire variable domain, with the rest obtained from reference TRBV7-9 and TRBJ2-1, is as follows: DTGVSQNPRHKITKRGQNVTFRCDPISEHNRLYWYRQTLGQGPEFLTYFQNEAQLEKSRLLSDRFSAERPKGSFSTLEIQRTEQGDSAMYLCASSLRSSSSNEQFFGPGTRLTVL.

This clonotype has at least ten counts. The V and J genes are TRBV7-2 and TRBJ1-2, with 7 bases fitting TRBD1. The CDR3 is 13 residues long. V dropped 2 bases and J dropped 6; count of bases not matched to a gene: 3. The germline V gene encodes CDR1 SGHTA and CDR2 FQGNSA. In DNA, the CDR3 is TGTGCCAGCAGCTTAAACAGGGGTCATGGCTACACCTTC. Amino acid sequence: CASSLNRGHGYTF.

V and J are TRBV6-2 or TRBV6-3 and TRBJ2-1; D unresolved. CDR3 length: 12 residues. Trimming cost V 5 bases and J 8 bases, with 10 bases left between them. Per germline, CDR1 MNHEY and CDR2 SVGEGT. CDR3 amino acids: CASSRLGYEQFF. The CDR3 DNA reads TGTGCCAGCAGTAGATTGGGGTATGAGCAGTTCTTC.

This clonotype has a handful of counts. J is TRBJ2-5 and V is TRBV20-1; TRBD1 aligns across 9 bases. Looked up from germline, CDR1 is DFQATT and CDR2 is SNEGSKA (reference sequence). The junction had 8 bases not matched to a gene; V was cut back by 5 bases and J by 4 bases. CDR3 size: 14 residues. In DNA, the CDR3 is TGCAGTGCTTACGGACAGGGGAAGGGAGAGACCCAGTACTTC. Translated: CSAYGQGKGETQYF.

Ten or more counts support this clonotype. DNA for the CDR3: TGTGCCAGCAGCTTAGGGGAGCGGGTAGGGGAGACCCAGTACTTC. Its protein is CASSLGERVGETQYF. The V and J genes are TRBV5-4 and TRBJ2-5, with D maybe TRBD2 (6 bases). This CDR3 is 15 amino acids long. Trimming removed 2 bases at V and 5 bases at J, with 16 bases between. CDR1 SGHNT and CDR2 YYREEE come from the germline V gene (reference sequence).

The table lists this clonotype with a few counts. The V and J genes are TRBV20-1 and TRBJ2-7; D not resolved. Trimming cost V 1 base and J 6 bases, with 10 bases left between them. Germline CDR1 is DFQATT and CDR2 is SNEGSKA (reference sequence). This CDR3 has 12 amino acids. The CDR3 region is CSARAGKAEQYF. The CDR3 region has the DNA TGCAGTGCTAGAGCAGGTAAAGCCGAGCAGTACTTC.

This clonotype was counted ten times or more. The chain recombines TRBV2 with TRBJ2-1, with TRBD2 as a possible D gene (6 bases). The CDR3 contains 14 residues. V was cut by 2 bases and J by 7 bases, with 12 bases left in between. Looked up from germline, CDR1 is SNHLY and CDR2 is FYNNEI. DNA for the CDR3: TGTGCCAGCAGTGAAATAAGAGGGAGGAATGAGCAGTTCTTC. It encodes CASSEIRGRNEQFF.